This T cell receptor (beta chain) stems from a study of neurological immune-mediated disorders. Via MiXCR, TCRdb re-called the 5' RACE reads, giving one row per CDR3 protein. This sample has around 20,000 distinct CDR3 sequences, with 11% to 15% found just once. This clonotype was observed at least ten times. The germline V and J ends were trimmed by 4 bases and 6 bases, with 13 bases remaining between them. In germline, CDR1 is LGHDT, CDR2 YNNKEL (reference sequence). There are 14 residues in the CDR3. This receptor was taken from a woman aged 60 to 75 with HTLV-1-associated myelopathy (HAM/TSP). The chain uses TRBV3-1 and TRBJ2-1; D gene unclear. Sequencing was done on a sample of CD4+ T cells from blood. The CDR3 loop reads CASSPLTVGNEQFF. The CDR3 region has the DNA TGTGCCAGCAGCCCATTAACTGTCGGCAATGAGCAGTTCTTC.